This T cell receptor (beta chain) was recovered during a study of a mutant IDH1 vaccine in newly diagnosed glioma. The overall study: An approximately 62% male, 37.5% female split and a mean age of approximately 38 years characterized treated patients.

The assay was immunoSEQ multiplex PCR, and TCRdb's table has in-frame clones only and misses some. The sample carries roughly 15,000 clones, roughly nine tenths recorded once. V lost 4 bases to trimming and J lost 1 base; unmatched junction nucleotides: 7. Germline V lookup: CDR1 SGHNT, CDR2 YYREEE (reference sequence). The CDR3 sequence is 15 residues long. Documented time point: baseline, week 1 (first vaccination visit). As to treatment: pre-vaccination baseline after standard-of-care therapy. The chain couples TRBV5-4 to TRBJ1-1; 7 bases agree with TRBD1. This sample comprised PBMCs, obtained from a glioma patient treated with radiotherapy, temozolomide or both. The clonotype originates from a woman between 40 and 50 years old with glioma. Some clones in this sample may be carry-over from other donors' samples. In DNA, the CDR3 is TGTGCCAGCAGCGCCCAGGGACAGTCGAACACTGAAGCTTTCTTT. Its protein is CASSAQGQSNTEAFF. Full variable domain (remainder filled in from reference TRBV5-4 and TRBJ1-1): ETGVTQSPTHLIKTRGQQVTLRCSSQSGHNTVSWYQQALGQGPQFIFQYYREEENGRGNFPPRFSGLQFPNYSSELNVNALELDDSALYLCASSAQGQSNTEAFFGQGTRLTVV.